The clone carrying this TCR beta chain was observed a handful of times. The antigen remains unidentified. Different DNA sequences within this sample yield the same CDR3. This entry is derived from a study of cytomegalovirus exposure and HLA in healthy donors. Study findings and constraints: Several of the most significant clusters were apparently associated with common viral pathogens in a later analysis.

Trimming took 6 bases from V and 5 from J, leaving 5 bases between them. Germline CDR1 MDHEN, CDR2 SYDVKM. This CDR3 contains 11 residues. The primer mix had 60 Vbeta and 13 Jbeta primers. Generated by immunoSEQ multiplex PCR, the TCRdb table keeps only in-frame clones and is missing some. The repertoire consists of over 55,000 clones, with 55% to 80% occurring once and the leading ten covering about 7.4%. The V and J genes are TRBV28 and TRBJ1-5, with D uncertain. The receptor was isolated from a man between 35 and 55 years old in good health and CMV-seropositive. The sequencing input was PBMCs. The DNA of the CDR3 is TGTGCCAGCAGCTCCCATCAGCCCCAGCATTTT. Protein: CASSSHQPQHF.